The next 8 T cell receptor beta chains were all read from a single sample in a study of CD8 T cells in Susac syndrome. A quantity of about 0.5 to 1 ug RNA underwent reverse transcription using random hexamers. TCRdb reprocessed the immunoSEQ multiplex PCR reads with MiXCR, giving one entry per CDR3 protein. The profile shows about 200,000 distinct CDR3 sequences, roughly 92% of them singletons. Sequenced material: CD8+ T cells from PBMCs. These receptors came from a human donor with multiple sclerosis.

The chain combines TRBV7-8 with TRBJ2-5; no definite D call. Germline V lookup: CDR1 SGHVS, CDR2 FQNEAQ. The germline V and J ends were trimmed by 2 bases and 11 bases, with 18 bases remaining between them. CDR3 length: 14 residues. The CDR3 nucleotides read TGTGCCAGCAGCTTACGATTCATTGGACCAGCTCAGTACTTC. Translated, it gives CASSLRFIGPAQYF. Looking up the rest from reference TRBV7-8 and TRBJ2-5 gives the full variable domain: GAGVSQSPRYKVAKRGQDVALRCDPISGHVSLFWYQQALGQGPEFLTYFQNEAQLDKSGLPSDRFFAERPEGSVSTLKIQRTQQEDSAVYLCASSLRFIGPAQYFGPGTRLLVL.

This chain links TRBV18 with TRBJ2-5, with 12 bases fitting TRBD2. From germline, CDR1 is KGHSH and CDR2 LQKENI. The CDR3 length is 16 residues. V shed 2 bases, J shed 3 bases, and the junction held 4 bases outside the gene matches. The CDR3 sequence: CASSPGLAGPEETQYF. CDR3 DNA: TGTGCCAGCTCACCAGGACTAGCGGGGCCAGAAGAGACCCAGTACTTC.

V gene TRBV7-9 combines with J gene TRBJ1-1; 11 positions match TRBD1. The CDR3 is 15 amino acids. The V gene end was trimmed by 5 bases and the J gene end by 4 bases; junction bases not matched to a gene: 6. The germline gives CDR1 SEHNR, CDR2 FQNEAQ (reference sequence). This chain's CDR3 is CASSKGTGGSTEAFF. CDR3 bases: TGTGCCAGCAGCAAGGGGACAGGGGGTAGCACTGAAGCTTTCTTT.

J is TRBJ2-7 and V is TRBV4-1, with D possibly TRBD2 on 5 matching bases. CDR1 and CDR2 (germline): MGHRA, YSYEKL. This CDR3 has 14 residues. Trimming took off 1 base at V and 5 bases at J, with 12 bases between the two ends. The CDR3 region is CASSQAEGLDEQYF. The CDR3 DNA reads TGCGCCAGCAGCCAAGCTGAGGGTCTCGACGAGCAGTACTTC.

This clonotype has more than one count but fewer than ten. The rearrangement uses TRBV20-1 and TRBJ1-1; no definite D call. Germline CDR1 and CDR2: DFQATT and SNEGSKA (reference sequence). The CDR3 has 11 amino acids. With 6 bases removed from V and 8 bases from J, the gap between germline ends came to 13 bases. This chain's CDR3 is CSAPVGGEAFF. In nucleotides, the CDR3 is TGCAGTGCACCGGTGGGAGGAGAAGCTTTCTTT.

This clonotype was seen only once. At one end the junction does not follow the germline gene, possibly because of a read error. The chain employs TRBV14 and TRBJ1-3, with D unresolved. CDR3 length equals 16 residues. Germline V gene data show CDR1 as SGHDN and CDR2 as FVKESK. CDR3 nucleotides: TGTGCCAGCAGTCAAGGCCCGGACCACTCTGGAAACACCATATATTTT. Protein sequence: CASSQGPDHSGNTIYF.

Concerning this clonotype: The junction departs from the called germline gene at one end, perhaps through a read error. The chain links TRBV5-1 to TRBJ1-1, with D uncertain. Germline CDR1 and CDR2: SGHRS and YFSETQ. The CDR3 has 13 amino acids. The CDR3 here is CASTVTVNTEAFF. The CDR3 DNA follows: TGCGCGAGCACCGTGACGGTGAACACTGAAGCTTTCTTT.

J is TRBJ2-3 and V is TRBV9; TRBD2 matches 7 bases. Germline assignment: CDR1 SGDLS and CDR2 YYNGEE. This CDR3 has 15 residues. V was clipped by 2 bases and J by 1 base; unmatched bases: 4. CDR3 bases: TGTGCCAGCAGCGTGAGCGGGGTCCGCACAGATACGCAGTATTTT. Protein product: CASSVSGVRTDTQYF.